The 9 T cell receptor beta chains reported below all come from one sample, sequenced in a study of T cell responses to AZD1222 COVID-19 vaccine. The data were produced by immunoSEQ multiplex PCR, yet TCRdb's version contains in-frame clones alone and is incomplete. The table lists around 110,000 clones, 87% of them singletons. Specimen: peripheral blood, collected on day 0 of AZD1222 vaccination. The receptor source for this set is an adult in good health.

The V and J genes are TRBV6-1 and TRBJ1-1, with unresolved D. Trimming took 2 bases from V and 1 from J, leaving 8 bases between them. Looked up from germline, CDR1 is MNHNS and CDR2 is SASEGT. The CDR3 sequence is 14 residues long. The CDR3: CASSEPGGNTEAFF. In nucleotides, the CDR3 is TGTGCCAGCAGTGAACCGGGCGGGAACACTGAAGCTTTCTTT.

This chain links TRBV4-3 with TRBJ2-7, with D tentatively TRBD1 or TRBD2 (5 bases each). CDR3 length: 15 residues. From germline, CDR1 is LGHNA and CDR2 YSLEER. V lost 4 bases to trimming and J lost 0 bases, with 13 bases between them. As DNA, the CDR3 is TGCGCCAGCAGCCTAGGACGGGGCCCCTCCTACGAGCAGTACTTC. Residues: CASSLGRGPSYEQYF.

The table lists this clone with a few counts. This chain joins TRBV19 and TRBJ1-5; D may be TRBD1 (6 bases). In germline, CDR1 is LNHDA, CDR2 SQIVND (reference sequence). The V gene lost 10 bases and the J gene lost 6 bases, with 16 bases spanning the gap. The CDR3 length is 13 residues. CDR3 bases: TGTGCCACCGAAGGGGCGGGGGCTCAGCCCCAGCATTTT. Its protein product is CATEGAGAQPQHF.

The rearrangement joins TRBV28 to TRBJ1-3; maybe TRBD1 (5 bases). Trimming shortened V by 1 base and J by 0 bases, and 7 bases separated the two germline ends. Germline V CDR1 and CDR2: MDHEN, SYDVKM. The CDR3 covers 15 residues. The CDR3 DNA follows: TGTGCCAGCAGTTTATTCAGGGTCTCTGGAAACACCATATATTTT. Amino acids: CASSLFRVSGNTIYF.

This rearrangement joins TRBV9 to TRBJ1-6; D remains unclear. Deletions cut 0 bases from V and 9 bases from J, with 13 bases between. This CDR3 has 15 residues. Germline loops: CDR1 SGDLS, CDR2 YYNGEE. CDR3 nucleotide sequence: TGTGCCAGCAGCGTAGCTTTGGAGGGCGGTTCACCCCTCCACTTT. Protein sequence: CASSVALEGGSPLHF.

The CDR3 region has the DNA TGTGCCAGCAGCCACGCAGGGGCAACTAATGAAAAACTGTTTTTT. This translates into CASSHAGATNEKLFF. The chain links TRBV7-9 to TRBJ1-4; TRBD1 might be the D (6 bases). Deletions cut 5 bases from V and 0 bases from J, with 10 bases between. The CDR3 length is 15 residues. The germline V gene has CDR1 SEHNR and CDR2 FQNEAQ (reference sequence).

A single count supports this clone. The CDR3 reads CASRDFSSDTEAFF. The CDR3 bases are TGTGCCAGCAGAGATTTTTCTTCGGACACTGAAGCTTTCTTT. J is TRBJ1-1 and V is TRBV7-2; D not resolved. This CDR3 spans 14 amino acids. Germline values: CDR1 SGHTA, CDR2 FQGNSA. The V and J ends lost 6 bases and 3 bases respectively, with 14 bases between them.

This clone was detected a few times. This rearrangement joins TRBV24-1 to TRBJ1-1; the match to TRBD1 covers 7 bases. V lost 7 bases, J lost 0 bases, and 4 bases stayed unmatched. CDR3 size: 14 residues. Germline V gene data show CDR1 as KGHDR and CDR2 as SFDVKD. The CDR3: CATRKGQLNTEAFF. For the CDR3, the DNA is TGTGCCACCAGGAAGGGACAGCTGAACACTGAAGCTTTCTTT.

The chain combines TRBV2 with TRBJ1-4; D not certain. Germline V CDR1 and CDR2: SNHLY, FYNNEI. The CDR3 sequence is 14 residues long. V gave up 6 bases and J gave up 4 bases, with 12 bases separating them. CDR3 loop: CASRVTANNEKLFF. CDR3 bases: TGTGCCAGCAGGGTGACGGCGAATAATGAAAAACTGTTTTTT.